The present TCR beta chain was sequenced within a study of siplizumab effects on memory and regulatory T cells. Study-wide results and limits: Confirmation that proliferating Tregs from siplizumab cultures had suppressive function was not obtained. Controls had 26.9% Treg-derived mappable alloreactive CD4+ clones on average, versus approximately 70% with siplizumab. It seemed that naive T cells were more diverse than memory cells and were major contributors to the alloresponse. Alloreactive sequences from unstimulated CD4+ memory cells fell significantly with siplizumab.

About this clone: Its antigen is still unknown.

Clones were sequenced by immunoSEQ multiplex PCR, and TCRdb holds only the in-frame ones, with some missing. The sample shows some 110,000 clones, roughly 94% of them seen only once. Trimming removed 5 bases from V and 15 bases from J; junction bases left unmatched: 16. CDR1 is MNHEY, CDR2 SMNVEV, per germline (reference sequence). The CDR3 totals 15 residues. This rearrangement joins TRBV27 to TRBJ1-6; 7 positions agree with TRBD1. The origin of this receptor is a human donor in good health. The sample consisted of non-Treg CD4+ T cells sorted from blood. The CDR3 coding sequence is TGTGCCAGCAGTCAGCGGGACAGTAACGTTTTACTCCTCCACTTT. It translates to CASSQRDSNVLLLHF.